The 14 T cell receptor beta chains reported below all come from one sample, sequenced in a study of human T cells and chemical hapten exposure. TCRdb fed the RACE reads into MiXCR, producing one record per CDR3 protein. Of 85,000 to 100,000 distinct CDR3 sequences listed, about 28% were seen once; the top ten hold about a tenth. This sample's time point: patch test 3, about 24 weeks after DPC sensitization. Sample treatment: therapeutic diphenylcyclopropenone sensitization with weekly scalp DPC. Sequenced here: whole blood, sampled in connection with sensitization to the hapten diphenylcyclopropenone (DPC). These receptors all stem from a man in his forties or fifties with alopecia areata. Some clones in this sample may be carry-over from other donors' samples.

This clonotype has a count of ten or more. V is TRBV12-3 or TRBV12-4 and J is TRBJ2-7; 11 bases fit TRBD1. This CDR3 is built from 14 residues. V gave up 4 bases and J gave up 7 bases; unmatched junction bases: 6. The CDR3 DNA follows: TGTGCCAGCAGTTACGGGACAGGGGGAGGGGAGCAGTACTTC. The encoded protein is CASSYGTGGGEQYF.

J is TRBJ1-4 and V is TRBV3-1, with D uncertain. The CDR3 length is 20 residues. V was shortened by 3 bases and J by 0 bases, with 23 bases between the two germline ends. Germline CDR1 and CDR2: LGHDT and YNNKEL (reference sequence). CDR3 sequence (DNA): TGTGCCAGCAGCCATCCTCCGATGGGTTTTCGGATCGCAACTAATGAAAAACTGTTTTTT. Translation: CASSHPPMGFRIATNEKLFF.

This clonotype has ten or more counts. V and J are TRBV7-9 and TRBJ2-7, with a tentative D call TRBD1 (6 bases). The CDR3 spans 16 residues. Trimming removed 4 bases at V and 2 bases at J, with 18 bases between. Germline-derived CDR1 and CDR2 are SEHNR and FQNEAQ (reference sequence). CDR3 sequence: CASSSSWTVFPYEQYF. DNA of the CDR3: TGTGCCAGCAGCTCCTCCTGGACAGTTTTCCCCTACGAGCAGTACTTC.

V usage is TRBV3-1 and J usage is TRBJ1-4, with D unclear. V lost 1 base to trimming and J lost 8 bases, with 20 bases between them. Germline lookup yields CDR1 LGHDT and CDR2 YNNKEL (reference sequence). There are 17 residues in the CDR3. As DNA, the CDR3 is TGTGCCAGCAGCCAAGGTAAAAACGGAGGTCGACGGGAAAAACTGTTTTTT. This gives the protein CASSQGKNGGRREKLFF.

The gene calls are TRBV30 and TRBJ1-4, with D unclear. Germline V lookup: CDR1 GTSNPN, CDR2 SVGIG (reference sequence). Trimming pared 3 bases from V and 4 bases from J, leaving 6 bases between. This CDR3 contains 12 residues. The CDR3 DNA is TGTGCCTGGAGGACATTTAATGAAAAACTGTTTTTT. It is translated as CAWRTFNEKLFF.

The chain recombines TRBV10-3 with TRBJ2-7, with TRBD1 identical over 9 bases. The CDR3 has 16 residues. Germline CDR1 is ENHRY and CDR2 is SYGVKD. V lost 6 bases to trimming and J lost 1 base; unmatched junction nucleotides: 10. The CDR3 bases are TGTGCCATCAGCGAGGGAGGGACAGGGTTGTCCTACGAGCAGTACTTC. Protein product: CAISEGGTGLSYEQYF.

The chain carries TRBV6-5 and TRBJ1-1; perhaps TRBD1 as D (6 bases). CDR1 is MNHEY, CDR2 SVGAGI, per germline. The CDR3 consists of 14 residues. With 9 bases removed from V and 1 base from J, the gap between germline ends came to 15 bases. The CDR3 bases are TGTGCCAGTCTCTCGGGGGGCGCGAACACTGAAGCTTTCTTT. Translated: CASLSGGANTEAFF.

There are a few counts of this clonotype. This chain uses TRBV20-1 with TRBJ1-2; D is unresolved. Germline CDR1 and CDR2: DFQATT and SNEGSKA (reference sequence). V dropped 0 bases and J dropped 0 bases, with 5 bases sitting between them. The CDR3 spans 13 residues. The CDR3 DNA reads TGCAGTGCTAGAGATTTCTCTAACTATGGCTACACCTTC. Amino acids: CSARDFSNYGYTF.

The rearrangement links TRBV7-2 to TRBJ2-1; 7 nucleotides agree with TRBD1. Trimming cost V 8 bases and J 4 bases; bases outside gene matches: 5. Germline loops: CDR1 SGHTA, CDR2 FQGNSA. This CDR3 spans 13 amino acids. Here the CDR3 reads CASSWDSYNEQFF. The CDR3 DNA is TGTGCCAGCTCATGGGACAGTTACAATGAGCAGTTCTTC.

This clonotype was detected only once. V usage is TRBV7-2 and J usage is TRBJ2-6, with no clear D. Trimming stripped 4 bases from V and 4 bases from J, with 14 bases between. Looked up from germline, CDR1 is SGHTA and CDR2 is FQGNSA. This CDR3 has 16 residues. CDR3 nucleotide sequence: TGTGCCAGCAGCTCCCAGGTGACTCCCGGGGCCAACGTCCTGACTTTC. Encoded protein: CASSSQVTPGANVLTF. The full variable domain, in which reference TRBV7-2 and TRBJ2-6 provide the parts outside the CDR3, is GAGVSQSPSNKVTEKGKDVELRCDPISGHTALYWYRQSLGQGLEFLIYFQGNSAPDKSGLPSDRFSAERTGGSVSTLTIQRTQQEDSAVYLCASSSQVTPGANVLTFGAGSRLTVL.

The CDR3 DNA reads TGTGCCAGCAGTTTGCAACCCGGGGGAATCTACGAGCAGTACTTC. Encoded protein: CASSLQPGGIYEQYF. This chain connects TRBV5-4 to TRBJ2-7; weak D call: TRBD2 (6 bases). CDR1 and CDR2 from the germline V gene are SGHNT and YYREEE (reference sequence). V lost 5 bases and J 3 bases, leaving 18 bases between the germline ends. This CDR3 spans 15 amino acids.

This clonotype has more than one count but fewer than ten. The J gene is TRBJ2-5, the V gene TRBV5-1, with 7 bases matching TRBD2. V shed 2 bases and J 1 base; nucleotides not matched to a gene: 2. The CDR3 loop spans 14 amino acids. Germline-derived CDR1 and CDR2 are SGHRS and YFSETQ. CDR3 loop: CASSFRLAQETQYF. The CDR3, as DNA: TGCGCCAGCAGCTTTCGACTAGCCCAAGAGACCCAGTACTTC.

V usage is TRBV5-5 and J usage is TRBJ1-6; TRBD1 matches 8 bases. Looked up from germline, CDR1 is SGHKS and CDR2 is YYEKEE (reference sequence). V was clipped by 0 bases and J by 9 bases; unmatched bases: 11. This CDR3 contains 17 residues. CDR3 in amino acids: CASSLDRAGGRPSPLHF. CDR3 nucleotide sequence: TGTGCCAGCAGCTTGGACCGGGCAGGGGGCCGGCCTTCACCCCTCCACTTT.

This clonotype was counted a few times. The V gene is TRBV27, the J gene TRBJ2-3; D gene unclear. V lost 6 bases, J lost 0 bases, and 13 bases lay in between. Germline V CDR1 and CDR2: MNHEY, SMNVEV (reference sequence). This CDR3 is 15 amino acids long. CDR3 residues: CASSPLGTSTDTQYF. Here the CDR3 DNA reads TGTGCCAGCAGCCCTCTTGGCACTAGCACAGATACGCAGTATTTT.